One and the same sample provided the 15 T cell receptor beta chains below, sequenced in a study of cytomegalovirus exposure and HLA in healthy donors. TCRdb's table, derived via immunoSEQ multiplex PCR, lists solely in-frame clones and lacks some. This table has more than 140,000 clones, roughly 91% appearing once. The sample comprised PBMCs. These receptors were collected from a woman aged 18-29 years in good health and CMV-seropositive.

The CDR3 region is CASSGGGTTNEKLFF. CDR3 bases: TGTGCCAGTAGTGGGGGGGGAACAACTAATGAAAAACTGTTTTTT. The chain uses TRBV19 and TRBJ1-4; D is perhaps TRBD1 (5 bases). V lost 5 bases to trimming and J lost 0 bases, with 10 bases between them. The germline V gene encodes CDR1 LNHDA and CDR2 SQIVND (reference sequence). CDR3 length equals 15 residues.

Here the CDR3 DNA reads TGCGCCAGCAGCCTCGGACAGCCTGACCGGGAGACCCAGTACTTC. It is translated as CASSLGQPDRETQYF. The chain carries TRBV5-1 and TRBJ2-5, with D perhaps TRBD1 (6 bases). This CDR3 has 15 residues. Germline values: CDR1 SGHRS, CDR2 YFSETQ. The ends were cut back, 4 bases at V and 5 bases at J, with 18 bases in the middle.

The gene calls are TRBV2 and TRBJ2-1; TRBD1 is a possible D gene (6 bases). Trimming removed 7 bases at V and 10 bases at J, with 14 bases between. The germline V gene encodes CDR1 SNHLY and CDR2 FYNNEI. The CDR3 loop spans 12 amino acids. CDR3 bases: TGTGCCAGCACAAAAATCGGGACAGAGCAGTTCTTC. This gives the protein CASTKIGTEQFF.

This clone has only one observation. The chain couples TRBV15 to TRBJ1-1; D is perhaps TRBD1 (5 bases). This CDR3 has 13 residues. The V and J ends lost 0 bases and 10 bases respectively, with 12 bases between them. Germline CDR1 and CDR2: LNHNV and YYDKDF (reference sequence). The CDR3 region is CATSRDQGALAFF. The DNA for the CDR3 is TGTGCCACCAGCAGAGACCAAGGGGCTTTAGCTTTCTTT.

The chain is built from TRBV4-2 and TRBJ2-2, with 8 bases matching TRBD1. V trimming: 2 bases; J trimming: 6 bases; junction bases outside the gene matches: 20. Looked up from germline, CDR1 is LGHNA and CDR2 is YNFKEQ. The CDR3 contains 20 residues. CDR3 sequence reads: CASSQFPGQERLGGAGELFF. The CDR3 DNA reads TGTGCCAGCAGCCAATTTCCGGGACAGGAACGACTTGGGGGAGCCGGGGAGCTGTTTTTT.

The CDR3 DNA is TGTGCCAGCAGCCCAGGTGCCATGAACACTGAAGCTTTCTTT. Its protein is CASSPGAMNTEAFF. The chain carries TRBV14 and TRBJ1-1; no clear D gene. CDR1 and CDR2 (germline): SGHDN, FVKESK. Trimming took off 4 bases at V and 0 bases at J, with 9 bases between the two ends. CDR3 length: 14 residues.

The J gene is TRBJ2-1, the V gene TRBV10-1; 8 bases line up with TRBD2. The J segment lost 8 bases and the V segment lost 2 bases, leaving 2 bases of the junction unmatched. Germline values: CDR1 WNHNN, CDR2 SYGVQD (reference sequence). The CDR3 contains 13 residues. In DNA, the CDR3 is TGCGCCAGCAGTGAGGGACTAGCCTATGAGCAGTTCTTC. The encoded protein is CASSEGLAYEQFF.

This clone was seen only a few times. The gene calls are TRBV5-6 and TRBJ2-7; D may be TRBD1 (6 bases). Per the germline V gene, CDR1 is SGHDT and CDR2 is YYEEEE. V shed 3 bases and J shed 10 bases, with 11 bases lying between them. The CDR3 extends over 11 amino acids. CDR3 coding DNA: TGTGCCAGCAGCTCCGGGACACCACAGTACTTC. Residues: CASSSGTPQYF.

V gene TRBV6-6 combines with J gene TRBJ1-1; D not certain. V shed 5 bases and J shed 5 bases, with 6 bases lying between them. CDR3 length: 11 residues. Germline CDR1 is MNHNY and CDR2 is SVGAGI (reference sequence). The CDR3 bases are TGTGCCAGCAGTCCCAGGACTGAAGCTTTCTTT. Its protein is CASSPRTEAFF.

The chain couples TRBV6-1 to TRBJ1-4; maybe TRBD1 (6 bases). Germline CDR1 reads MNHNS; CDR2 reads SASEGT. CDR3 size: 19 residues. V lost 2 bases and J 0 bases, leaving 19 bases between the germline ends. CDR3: CASSELDSLVASTNEKLFF. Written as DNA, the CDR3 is TGTGCCAGCAGTGAATTGGACAGCCTTGTCGCGTCAACTAATGAAAAACTGTTTTTT.

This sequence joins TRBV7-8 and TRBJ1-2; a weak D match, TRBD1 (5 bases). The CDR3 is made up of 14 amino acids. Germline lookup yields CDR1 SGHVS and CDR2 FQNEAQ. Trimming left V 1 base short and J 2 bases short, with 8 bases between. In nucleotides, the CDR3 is TGTGCCAGCAGCTTAGTCTCAGGGAACTATGGCTACACCTTC. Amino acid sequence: CASSLVSGNYGYTF.

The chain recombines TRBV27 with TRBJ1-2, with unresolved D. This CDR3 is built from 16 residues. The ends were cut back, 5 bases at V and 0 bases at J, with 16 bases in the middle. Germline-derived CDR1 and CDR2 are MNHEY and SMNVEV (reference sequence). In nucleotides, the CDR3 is TGTGCCAGCAGTCCCAGAGGGCGAGGAGCTAACTATGGCTACACCTTC. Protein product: CASSPRGRGANYGYTF.

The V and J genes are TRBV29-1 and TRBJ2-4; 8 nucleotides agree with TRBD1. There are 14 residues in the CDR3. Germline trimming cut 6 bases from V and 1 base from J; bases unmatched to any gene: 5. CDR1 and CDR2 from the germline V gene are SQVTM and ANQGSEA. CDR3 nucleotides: TGCAGCGTGAAAAGGACAGGGGCCAAAAACATTCAGTACTTC. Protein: CSVKRTGAKNIQYF.

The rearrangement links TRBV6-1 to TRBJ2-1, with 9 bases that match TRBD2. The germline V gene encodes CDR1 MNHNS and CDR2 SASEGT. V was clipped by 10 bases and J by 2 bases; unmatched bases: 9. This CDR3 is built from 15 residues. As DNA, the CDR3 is TGTGCCACCAAAAGACTAGCGGAAACCTACAATGAGCAGTTCTTC. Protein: CATKRLAETYNEQFF.

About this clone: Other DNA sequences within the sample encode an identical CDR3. CDR3 protein: CASSLVLAGAGELFF. For the CDR3, the DNA is TGCGCCAGCAGCTTGGTGCTAGCGGGAGCCGGGGAGCTGTTTTTT. The rearrangement joins TRBV5-1 to TRBJ2-2; TRBD2 agrees at 10 bases. This CDR3 region has 15 residues. Germline V gives CDR1 SGHRS, CDR2 YFSETQ. J gave up 6 bases and V 0 bases, and 2 bases lay outside the gene matches.